The table lists the clone carrying this T cell receptor beta chain with many counts. Antigen unknown. Researchers took RNA transcripts and amplified the TCR beta CDR3 regions from them. The TCR CDR3 was amplified in a first-round RT-PCR using the HTBI primer set. TCRdb processed the multiplex PCR reads anew with MiXCR; each CDR3 protein has one entry. The table has 200,000 to 250,000 distinct CDR3 sequences, about a sixth seen once. This entry belongs to a study of T cells in Graves' hyperthyroidism and ophthalmopathy. The wider study: The blood sample was taken at first diagnosis, before treatment began. General study findings and limits: In simple terms, a model built on 13 V-J features told ophthalmopathy apart from stable hyperthyroidism. Researchers found most expanded thyroid clonotypes above 0.001 in blood as well. The model's output predicted ophthalmopathy at a median of about 5.9 months prior to onset.

This receptor was obtained from a woman under 30 with Graves' ophthalmopathy. Sequenced: blood.

The chain's CDR3 is CASAEQGAYYEQYF. CDR3 sequence (DNA): TGTGCCAGCGCCGAGCAGGGCGCCTACTACGAGCAGTACTTC. The J gene is TRBJ2-7, the V gene TRBV2, with D possibly being TRBD1 (5 bases). This CDR3 contains 14 residues. Per the germline V gene, CDR1 is SNHLY and CDR2 is FYNNEI. Trimming removed 8 bases at V and 3 bases at J, with 17 bases between.